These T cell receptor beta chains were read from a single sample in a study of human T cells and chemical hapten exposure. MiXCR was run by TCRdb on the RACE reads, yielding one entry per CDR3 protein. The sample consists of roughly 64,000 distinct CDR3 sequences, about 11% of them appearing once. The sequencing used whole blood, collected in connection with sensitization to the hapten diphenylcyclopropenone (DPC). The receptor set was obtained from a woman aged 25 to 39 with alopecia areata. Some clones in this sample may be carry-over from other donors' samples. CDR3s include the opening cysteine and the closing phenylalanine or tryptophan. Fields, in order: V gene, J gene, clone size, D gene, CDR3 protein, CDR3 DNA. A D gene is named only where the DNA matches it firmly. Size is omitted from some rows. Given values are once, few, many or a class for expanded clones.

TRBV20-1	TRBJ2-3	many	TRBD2	CSARVLAGGLHATDTQYF	TGCAGTGCTAGAGTCCTAGCGGGAGGCCTCCACGCCACAGATACGCAGTATTTT
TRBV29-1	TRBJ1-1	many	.	CSVWTATEAFF	TGCAGCGTTTGGACAGCCACTGAAGCTTTCTTT
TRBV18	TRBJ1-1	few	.	CASSQPSSNTEAFF	TGTGCCAGCTCCCAACCGTCATCGAACACTGAAGCTTTCTTT
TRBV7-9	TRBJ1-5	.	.	CASSTGLGDNQPQHF	TGTGCCAGCAGCACCGGACTCGGGGACAATCAGCCCCAGCATTTT
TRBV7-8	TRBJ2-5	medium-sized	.	CASSIRDWSKRETQYF	TGTGCCAGCAGCATCCGGGACTGGAGCAAGAGGGAGACCCAGTACTTC
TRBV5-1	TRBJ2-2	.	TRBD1	CASSPQDRGAGELFF	TGCGCCAGCAGCCCCCAGGACAGGGGTGCCGGGGAGCTGTTTTTT
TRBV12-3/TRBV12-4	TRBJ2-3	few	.	CASSLRAADTQYF	TGTGCCAGCAGTTTAAGGGCAGCAGATACGCAGTATTTT
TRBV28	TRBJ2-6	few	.	CASREGSGANVLTF	TGTGCCAGCAGGGAAGGGTCTGGGGCCAACGTCCTGACTTTC
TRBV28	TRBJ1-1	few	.	CAIKENTEAFF	TGTGCCATTAAAGAGAACACTGAAGCTTTCTTT
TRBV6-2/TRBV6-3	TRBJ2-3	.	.	CASQESAVTDTQYF	TGTGCCAGTCAAGAGTCGGCCGTCACAGATACGCAGTATTTT
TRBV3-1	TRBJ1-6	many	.	CASSRAGTSSYNSPLHF	TGTGCCAGCAGCCGGGCCGGCACTAGCTCCTATAATTCACCCCTCCACTTT
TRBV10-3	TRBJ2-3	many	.	CAISDGRAVTDTQYF	TGTGCCATCAGTGACGGGCGGGCAGTCACAGATACGCAGTATTTT
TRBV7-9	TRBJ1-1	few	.	CASSLQENTRAFF	TGTGCCAGCAGCTTACAGGAGAATACGAGAGCTTTCTTT
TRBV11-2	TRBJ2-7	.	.	CASSTRDSYEQYF	TGTGCCAGCAGCACCCGGGACTCCTACGAGCAGTACTTC
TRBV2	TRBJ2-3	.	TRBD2	CASSGPAGGIDTQYF	TGTGCCAGCAGTGGCCCAGCGGGAGGGATAGATACGCAGTATTTT
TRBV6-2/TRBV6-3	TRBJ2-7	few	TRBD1	CASTRPGQGVNEQYF	TGTGCCAGCACTCGCCCGGGACAGGGGGTGAACGAGCAGTACTTC
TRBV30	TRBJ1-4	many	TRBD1	CAWTNGQGGKLFF	TGTGCCTGGACCAACGGACAGGGCGGGAAACTGTTTTTT
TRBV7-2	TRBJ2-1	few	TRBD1	CASSLDREDEQFF	TGTGCCAGCAGCCTGGACAGGGAGGATGAGCAGTTCTTC
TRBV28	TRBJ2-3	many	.	CASSSGVLADTQYF	TGTGCCAGCAGTTCGGGAGTGCTGGCAGATACGCAGTATTTT
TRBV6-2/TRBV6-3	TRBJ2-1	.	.	CASSFNTGLQRDNEQFF	TGTGCCAGCAGTTTCAACACGGGACTTCAGCGAGACAATGAGCAGTTCTTC
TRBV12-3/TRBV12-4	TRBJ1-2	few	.	CASSFRGGYGYTF	TGTGCCAGCAGTTTTCGGGGAGGCTATGGCTACACCTTC
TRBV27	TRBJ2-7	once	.	CASSSQSTCEQYF	TGTGCCAGCAGTTCACAGTCCACCTGCGAGCAGTACTTC
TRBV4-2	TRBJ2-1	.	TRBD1	CASSQGGQGYNEQFF	TGTGCCAGCAGCCAAGGAGGACAGGGCTACAATGAGCAGTTCTTC
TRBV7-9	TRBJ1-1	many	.	CASSPEALGPEAFF	TGTGCCAGCAGCCCAGAGGCCCTCGGACCGGAAGCTTTCTTT
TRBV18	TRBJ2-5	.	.	CASSTGETQYF	TGTGCCAGCTCGACGGGAGAGACCCAGTACTTC
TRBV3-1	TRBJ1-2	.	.	CASSHGDYGYTF	TGTGCCAGCAGCCACGGAGACTATGGCTACACCTTC